The next 16 T cell receptor beta chains were all read from a single sample in a study of blood T cell repertoires in COVID-19 (dated by TCRdb to 2020 to 2022). Library method: the immunoSEQ multiplex PCR assay. The table was pulled from immuneACCESS by TCRdb, which kept in-frame rearrangements only. Such tables lose some clones; where checked, under half of the loss comes from unresolved V genes, and the rest has no known cause. The sample has tens of thousands of clones on record, 86% of them singletons. The ten largest clones take up around 8.1% of the sample. The sample taken for sequencing was peripheral blood. Source of these receptors: a man aged 25 to 45 with acute or convalescent COVID-19.

The chain's CDR3 is CASSLANRQKAFF. The CDR3 DNA reads as TGTGCCAGCAGCCTTGCTAACAGGCAGAAAGCTTTCTTT. The rearrangement links TRBV7-2 to TRBJ1-1; tentative D call: TRBD1 (5 bases). Germline V gene sequence: CDR1 SGHTA, CDR2 FQGNSA. The V end was cut by 5 bases, the J end by 9 bases, with 16 bases between. This CDR3 spans 13 amino acids. The full variable domain, rest sourced from reference TRBV7-2 and TRBJ1-1, is GAGVSQSPSNKVTEKGKDVELRCDPISGHTALYWYRQSLGQGLEFLIYFQGNSAPDKSGLPSDRFSAERTGGSVSTLTIQRTQQEDSAVYLCASSLANRQKAFFGQGTRLTVV.

This clone was recorded only once. The rearrangement uses TRBV5-1 and TRBJ2-1; 13 nucleotides align to TRBD2. The germline CDR1 and CDR2 sequences are SGHRS and YFSETQ. The CDR3 has 17 residues. Unmatched junction bases numbered 8, after V lost 0 bases and J lost 8 bases. This CDR3 reads CASSLGTSGSQGDEQFF. The CDR3 region has the DNA TGCGCCAGCAGCTTGGGGACTAGCGGGAGTCAGGGGGATGAGCAGTTCTTC.

This clone was seen a handful of times. This chain links TRBV6-5 with TRBJ1-1, with TRBD1 matching over 7 bases. V was clipped by 8 bases and J by 6 bases; unmatched bases: 3. Germline CDR1 reads MNHEY; CDR2 reads SVGAGI. The CDR3 has 11 amino acids. The CDR3 DNA reads as TGTGCCAGCTCGCAGGGGGCTGAAGCTTTCTTT. This sequence encodes CASSQGAEAFF.

The chain links TRBV5-1 to TRBJ2-1, with D unresolved. Looked up from germline, CDR1 is SGHRS and CDR2 is YFSETQ. The CDR3 consists of 11 residues. The ends were cut back, 1 base at V and 7 bases at J, with 3 bases in the middle. The CDR3 protein is CASSLYNEQFF. The CDR3 region has the DNA TGCGCCAGCAGCTTGTATAATGAGCAGTTCTTC.

The gene calls are TRBV5-4 and TRBJ2-1, with no clear D. The CDR3 loop spans 14 amino acids. Deletions cut 2 bases from V and 4 bases from J, with 10 bases between. The germline V gene encodes CDR1 SGHNT and CDR2 YYREEE (reference sequence). CDR3 sequence: CASSFFPVYNEQFF. The CDR3, as DNA: TGTGCCAGCAGCTTTTTTCCGGTATACAATGAGCAGTTCTTC. The variable domain in full, with the rest retrieved from reference TRBV5-4 and TRBJ2-1, is ETGVTQSPTHLIKTRGQQVTLRCSSQSGHNTVSWYQQALGQGPQFIFQYYREEENGRGNFPPRFSGLQFPNYSSELNVNALELDDSALYLCASSFFPVYNEQFFGPGTRLTVL.

V usage is TRBV6-5 and J usage is TRBJ2-5; a possible D gene is TRBD2 (6 bases). V was shortened by 6 bases and J by 3 bases, with 14 bases between the two germline ends. Germline V gene sequence: CDR1 MNHEY, CDR2 SVGAGI. The CDR3 is 14 amino acids. The CDR3 loop reads CASSIFGGKETQYF. For the CDR3, the DNA is TGTGCCAGCAGCATCTTCGGCGGGAAAGAGACCCAGTACTTC.

The chain links TRBV11-2 to TRBJ1-2; D is ambiguous. The CDR3 has 16 amino acids. CDR1 is SGHAT, CDR2 FQNNGV, per germline. V lost 5 bases, J lost 0 bases, and 16 bases lay in between. Here the CDR3 reads CASSKSYAAANYGYTF. In nucleotides, the CDR3 is TGTGCCAGCAGCAAGAGTTACGCAGCGGCTAACTATGGCTACACCTTC.

CDR3 sequence reads: CASSAPGLNYNEQFF. DNA of the CDR3: TGTGCCAGCAGTGCCCCGGGACTCAACTACAATGAGCAGTTCTTC. The gene calls are TRBV28 and TRBJ2-1, with D perhaps TRBD2 (6 bases). CDR1 is MDHEN and CDR2 is SYDVKM in the germline V gene. The CDR3 has 15 residues. Deletions cut 5 bases from V and 3 bases from J, with 14 bases between.

This clone has just a few counts. The chain uses TRBV7-2 and TRBJ1-5, with a possible D match to TRBD1 (6 bases). Deletions cut 5 bases from V and 7 bases from J, with 18 bases between. The CDR3 length is 15 residues. The germline V gene encodes CDR1 SGHTA and CDR2 FQGNSA. CDR3 coding DNA: TGTGCCAGCAGCACCTACAGGGTTGAGGACCAGCCCCAGCATTTT. Protein product: CASSTYRVEDQPQHF.

This clone was seen a single time. The gene calls are TRBV5-1 and TRBJ2-1, with D perhaps matching TRBD2 (6 bases). V lost 4 bases and J lost 0, with 20 bases in between. Germline CDR1 SGHRS, CDR2 YFSETQ. This CDR3 has 18 residues. The CDR3 region has the DNA TGCGCCAGCAGCCCAGGCTCCTGGGGGGTAAGCTCCTACAATGAGCAGTTCTTC. As protein: CASSPGSWGVSSYNEQFF.

The chain uses TRBV10-3 and TRBJ1-2, with 7 bases lining up with TRBD1. Germline V CDR1 and CDR2: ENHRY, SYGVKD. V gave up 2 bases and J gave up 4 bases; unmatched junction bases: 10. This CDR3 region has 16 residues. This CDR3 is CAISELRTGDIYGYTF. CDR3 sequence (DNA): TGTGCCATCAGTGAGCTCAGGACAGGTGATATCTATGGCTACACCTTC.

The rearrangement joins TRBV5-1 to TRBJ2-4, with 8 positions matching TRBD1. V lost 0 bases to trimming and J lost 8 bases; unmatched junction nucleotides: 4. The germline CDR1 and CDR2 sequences are SGHRS and YFSETQ. The CDR3 extends over 14 amino acids. The CDR3 reads CASSLGGQGDIQYF. The CDR3 region has the DNA TGCGCCAGCAGCTTGGGAGGACAGGGCGACATTCAGTACTTC. The variable domain in full, with the rest retrieved from reference TRBV5-1 and TRBJ2-4, is KAGVTQTPRYLIKTRGQQVTLSCSPISGHRSVSWYQQTPGQGLQFLFEYFSETQRNKGNFPGRFSGRQFSNSRSEMNVSTLELGDSALYLCASSLGGQGDIQYFGAGTRLSVL.

This chain connects TRBV5-1 to TRBJ2-7; tentatively, D is TRBD1 (6 bases). Per the germline V gene, CDR1 is SGHRS and CDR2 is YFSETQ. This CDR3 is built from 15 residues. V was shortened by 0 bases and J by 1 base, with 11 bases between the two germline ends. The CDR3 sequence: CASSLELGQSYEQYF. The CDR3, as DNA: TGCGCCAGCAGCTTGGAACTAGGACAGTCCTACGAGCAGTACTTC.

V and J are TRBV3-1 (or the pseudogene TRBV3-2) and TRBJ2-1; D is uncertain. The CDR3 sequence is 13 residues long. The germline V gene encodes CDR1 LGHDT and CDR2 YNNKEL (reference sequence). The ends were cut back, 0 bases at V and 14 bases at J, with 14 bases in the middle. The CDR3 bases are TGTGCCAGCAGCCAAGAACCCCCTCCGTCTAAGTTCTTC. Amino acids: CASSQEPPPSKFF.

This clone was detected only a few times. V usage is TRBV24-1 and J usage is TRBJ2-3; no reliable D call. Germline V gene sequence: CDR1 KGHDR, CDR2 SFDVKD. The CDR3 contains 13 residues. V was pared by 3 bases and J by 6 bases, with 9 bases between. CDR3 amino acids: CATSDVTLDTQYF. The CDR3 coding sequence is TGTGCCACCAGTGATGTGACACTGGATACGCAGTATTTT.

The chain has TRBV18 and TRBJ2-7; no clear D. This CDR3 has 13 amino acids. Germline values: CDR1 KGHSH, CDR2 LQKENI. V was cut by 1 base and J by 7 bases, with 11 bases left in between. The CDR3 DNA sequence: TGTGCCAGCTCACCACTCCAGGATTGGGAGCAGTACTTC. This codes for CASSPLQDWEQYF.